This is a list of T cell receptor beta chains from one sample in a study of cytomegalovirus exposure and HLA in healthy donors. TCRdb's table, derived via immunoSEQ multiplex PCR, lists solely in-frame clones and lacks some. The sample has over 200,000 clones; approximately 87% are singletons. Sequenced material: PBMCs. Receptor source: a woman younger than 30 in good health and CMV-seronegative. CDR3s include the opening cysteine and the closing phenylalanine or tryptophan. D genes are given only for firm matches. The listing skips clone size in some rows; elsewhere it reads once, few, many or a size class.

.,.,TRBV9,TRBJ1-2,CASSVENGGGYTF,TGTGCCAGCAGCGTAGAGAACGGAGGTGGCTACACCTTC
TRBD1,.,TRBV18,TRBJ1-4,CASSPAWDRDTEKLFF,TGTGCCAGCTCACCGGCATGGGACAGGGATACTGAAAAACTGTTTTTT
.,.,TRBV10-3,TRBJ2-1,CAINHSPDNEQFF,TGTGCCATCAACCACAGTCCGGACAATGAGCAGTTCTTC
TRBD2,.,TRBV6-1,TRBJ2-3,CASSASGGRDTQYF,TGTGCCAGCAGTGCTAGCGGGGGGAGAGATACGCAGTATTTT
.,.,TRBV5-1,TRBJ1-4,CASSSGGATNEKLFF,TGCGCCAGCAGCTCCGGGGGTGCAACTAATGAAAAACTGTTTTTT
.,.,TRBV19,TRBJ2-1,CASGPLVSTRGNYNEQFF,TGTGCCAGTGGTCCCTTGGTTAGTACCCGGGGGAATTACAATGAGCAGTTCTTC
.,.,TRBV27,TRBJ1-3,CASSSGQLSGNTIYF,TGTGCCAGCAGTTCCGGACAGCTCTCTGGAAACACCATATATTTT
.,.,TRBV27,TRBJ1-5,CASRSEGLGQPQHF,TGTGCCAGCAGATCTGAGGGTTTGGGTCAGCCCCAGCATTTT
.,few,TRBV9,TRBJ1-2,CASSSNYGYTF,TGTGCCAGCAGCTCAAACTATGGCTACACCTTC
TRBD2,.,TRBV11-2,TRBJ2-1,CASSLGGLVREQFF,TGTGCCAGCAGCTTAGGGGGACTAGTACGCGAGCAGTTCTTC
.,.,TRBV5-6,TRBJ1-1,CASSPMTVNTEAFF,TGTGCCAGCAGCCCGATGACTGTGAACACTGAAGCTTTCTTT
TRBD1,once,TRBV28,TRBJ1-5,CASSHDGTASRAQHF,TGTGCCAGCAGTCACGATGGGACAGCTTCTAGGGCCCAGCATTTT
TRBD2,.,TRBV30,TRBJ2-2,CAWIRSGGRTGELFF,TGTGCCTGGATCAGGTCGGGGGGACGGACCGGGGAGCTGTTTTTT
.,.,TRBV2,TRBJ1-2,CASSDRVTNYGYTF,TGTGCCAGCAGTGACAGGGTAACTAACTATGGCTACACCTTC
.,.,TRBV6-6,TRBJ2-3,CASSYGRGGDTQYF,TGTGCCAGCAGTTACGGCAGGGGGGGAGATACGCAGTATTTT
TRBD1,.,TRBV5-8,TRBJ1-2,CASSLPGTGSHAANYGYTF,TGTGCCAGCAGCCTTCCCGGGACAGGGTCCCACGCCGCTAACTATGGCTACACCTTC
.,.,TRBV15,TRBJ1-1,CATSRDRQAFF,TGTGCCACCAGCAGAGATCGCCAAGCTTTCTTT
.,.,TRBV4-1,TRBJ1-1,CASSQVEGRKAFF,TGCGCCAGCAGCCAAGTAGAGGGGAGGAAGGCTTTCTTT
.,.,TRBV6-1,TRBJ2-1,CAIIRNNEQFF,TGTGCCATTATACGGAACAATGAGCAGTTCTTC
.,.,TRBV30,TRBJ2-7,CAWGLWLGEQQYF,TGTGCCTGGGGGTTGTGGTTGGGGGAGCAGCAGTACTTC
.,.,TRBV6-4,TRBJ1-4,CASSDLAEKLFF,TGTGCCAGCAGTGACTTGGCTGAGAAACTGTTTTTT
TRBD2,.,TRBV2,TRBJ2-1,CASSKSGGRRGQFF,TGTGCCAGCAGTAAAAGCGGGGGACGGAGGGGGCAGTTCTTC
TRBD1,.,TRBV6-5,TRBJ2-7,CASSYSGTAPYEQYF,TGTGCCAGCAGTTACTCCGGGACAGCTCCCTACGAGCAGTACTTC
TRBD2,.,TRBV19,TRBJ2-3,CASSSLGLAGGDTQYF,TGTGCCAGTAGTAGTTTAGGACTAGCGGGGGGAGATACGCAGTATTTT
.,.,TRBV7-9,TRBJ1-2,CASSLGGFGGYTF,TGTGCCAGCAGCTTAGGAGGTTTCGGCGGCTACACCTTC
.,.,TRBV19,TRBJ2-4,CASSIALTKLAKNIQYF,TGTGCCAGCTCGATAGCCCTTACGAAGCTAGCCAAAAACATTCAGTACTTC
.,few,TRBV30,TRBJ1-2,CAWSVDLNYGYTF,TGTGCCTGGAGTGTTGACCTTAACTATGGCTACACCTTC
TRBD2,.,TRBV7-9,TRBJ2-7,CASSLGRGGDEQYF,TGTGCCAGCAGCTTAGGAAGGGGAGGGGACGAGCAGTACTTC
.,.,TRBV4-1,TRBJ2-1,CASSQPKDEQFF,TGCGCCAGCAGCCAGCCAAAGGATGAGCAGTTCTTC
.,.,TRBV16,TRBJ2-1,CASSQSGFTQFF,TGTGCCAGCAGCCAATCGGGATTTACCCAGTTCTTC
TRBD1,.,TRBV6-1,TRBJ2-1,CASSQPGQGAYEQFF,TGTGCCAGCAGTCAACCGGGACAGGGGGCGTATGAGCAGTTCTTC
.,.,TRBV2,TRBJ1-2,CASSPIRVGTNYGYTF,TGTGCCAGCAGCCCTATAAGAGTCGGTACTAACTATGGCTACACCTTC
.,.,TRBV30,TRBJ1-1,CAWQANTEAFF,TGTGCCTGGCAGGCGAACACTGAAGCTTTCTTT
.,.,TRBV2,TRBJ1-2,CASSDRVGFGYTF,TGTGCCAGCAGTGACAGGGTTGGTTTTGGCTACACCTTC
TRBD1,once,TRBV7-3,TRBJ2-6,CASSSGDRGRVGANVLTF,TGTGCCAGCAGCTCAGGGGACAGGGGGCGCGTTGGGGCCAACGTCCTGACTTTC
TRBD2,.,TRBV6-4,TRBJ2-1,CATSGTSGGHGVNEQFF,TGTGCCACCAGTGGTACTAGCGGGGGCCACGGGGTGAATGAGCAGTTCTTC
.,.,TRBV6-6,TRBJ2-7,CASNSNSAYEQYF,TGTGCCAGCAACTCGAACTCAGCCTACGAGCAGTACTTC
.,.,TRBV10-2,TRBJ2-1,CASSETYNEQFF,TGCGCCAGCAGTGAGACATACAATGAGCAGTTCTTC